This TCR beta chain was documented in a study of blood T cell repertoires in COVID-19. Study background: COVID-19 samples, acute and convalescent, were from the United States, Italy and Spain.

How the authors handled the data: It was from reference gene primer amplification that nucleated cell counts were estimated. The assay was immunoSEQ multiplex PCR, and TCRdb's table has in-frame clones only and misses some. V, J and clone size reflect that table, while D and trimming were determined from the DNA. This table holds 150,000 to 200,000 clones, roughly four fifths found once. Germline CDR1 reads LNHNV; CDR2 reads YYDKDF (reference sequence). There are 17 residues in the CDR3. The V end lost 5 bases, the J end lost 1 base, and 18 bases lay between the germline ends. The rearrangement joins TRBV15 to TRBJ1-3, with D unresolved. The specimen was peripheral blood. This clonotype originated in a woman in her 30s with acute or convalescent COVID-19. This CDR3 reads CATSPLGGRRSGNTIYF. The CDR3, as DNA: TGTGCCACCAGCCCCCTGGGAGGACGGCGGTCTGGAAACACCATATATTTT.